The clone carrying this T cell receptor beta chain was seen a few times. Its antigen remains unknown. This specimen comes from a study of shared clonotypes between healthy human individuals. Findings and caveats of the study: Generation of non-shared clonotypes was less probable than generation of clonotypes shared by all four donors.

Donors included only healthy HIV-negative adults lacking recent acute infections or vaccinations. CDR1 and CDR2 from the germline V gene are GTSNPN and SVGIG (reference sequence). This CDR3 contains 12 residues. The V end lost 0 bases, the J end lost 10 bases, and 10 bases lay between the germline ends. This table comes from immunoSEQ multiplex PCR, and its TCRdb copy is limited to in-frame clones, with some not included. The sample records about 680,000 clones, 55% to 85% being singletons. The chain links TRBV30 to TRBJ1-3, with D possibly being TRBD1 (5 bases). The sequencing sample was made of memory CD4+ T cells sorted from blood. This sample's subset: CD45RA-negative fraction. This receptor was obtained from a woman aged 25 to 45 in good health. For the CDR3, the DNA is TGTGCCTGGAGTGTAGGGGCTGGAACCATATATTTT. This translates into CAWSVGAGTIYF.